Only one count was recorded for the clone carrying this T cell receptor beta chain. Antigen specificity is unknown. The PCR was carried out with 60 Vbeta primers and 13 Jbeta primers. Sequencing was performed with immunoSEQ multiplex PCR; in TCRdb, only in-frame clones are kept and a portion is missing. The sample yields about 130,000 clones, over 60% seen once. This sample is drawn from a study of cytomegalovirus exposure and HLA in healthy donors. Study-wide results and caveats: A few V segments could not be told apart, such as TRBV6-2 and TRBV6-3, and were left out. Researchers reportedly found TCR beta sequences accurately predicted most subjects' HLA-A and HLA-B alleles. Relative to equally common others, HLA-associated TCR beta chains showed greater clonal expansion in a later analysis. TCR beta V- and J-gene trimming was later associated with a missense DCLRE1C variant.

There are 18 residues in the CDR3. Trimming removed 9 bases at V and 1 base at J, with 27 bases between. CDR1 LNHDA and CDR2 SQIVND come from the germline V gene (reference sequence). This chain links TRBV19 with TRBJ1-1, with D maybe TRBD1 (6 bases). The clonotype comes from a man in his forties in good health and CMV-seronegative. The specimen was PBMCs. Here the CDR3 reads CASTDFPSGTPENTEAFF. The DNA for the CDR3 is TGTGCCAGCACCGACTTTCCATCCGGGACACCGGAGAACACTGAAGCTTTCTTT. Using reference TRBV19 and TRBJ1-1 for the parts outside the CDR3, the full variable domain is DGGITQSPKYLFRKEGQNVTLSCEQNLNHDAMYWYRQDPGQGLRLIYYSQIVNDFQKGDIAEGYSVSREKKESFPLTVTSAQKNPTAFYLCASTDFPSGTPENTEAFFGQGTRLTVV.